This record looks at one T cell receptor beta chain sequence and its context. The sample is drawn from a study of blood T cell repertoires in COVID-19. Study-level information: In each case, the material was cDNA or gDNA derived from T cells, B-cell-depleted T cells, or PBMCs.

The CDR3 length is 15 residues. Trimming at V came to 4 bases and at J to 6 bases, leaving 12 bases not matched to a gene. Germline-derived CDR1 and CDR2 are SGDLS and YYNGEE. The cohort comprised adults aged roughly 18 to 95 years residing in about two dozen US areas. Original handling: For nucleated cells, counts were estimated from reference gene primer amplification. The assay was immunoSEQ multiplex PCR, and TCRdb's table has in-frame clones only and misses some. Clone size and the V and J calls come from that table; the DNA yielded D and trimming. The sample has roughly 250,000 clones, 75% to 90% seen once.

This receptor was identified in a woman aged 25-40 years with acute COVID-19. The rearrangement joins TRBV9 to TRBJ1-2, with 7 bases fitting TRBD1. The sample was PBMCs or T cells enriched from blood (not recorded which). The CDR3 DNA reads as TGTGCCAGCAGCCCCCGGGACAGTAGTCTACATGGCTACACCTTC. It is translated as CASSPRDSSLHGYTF.